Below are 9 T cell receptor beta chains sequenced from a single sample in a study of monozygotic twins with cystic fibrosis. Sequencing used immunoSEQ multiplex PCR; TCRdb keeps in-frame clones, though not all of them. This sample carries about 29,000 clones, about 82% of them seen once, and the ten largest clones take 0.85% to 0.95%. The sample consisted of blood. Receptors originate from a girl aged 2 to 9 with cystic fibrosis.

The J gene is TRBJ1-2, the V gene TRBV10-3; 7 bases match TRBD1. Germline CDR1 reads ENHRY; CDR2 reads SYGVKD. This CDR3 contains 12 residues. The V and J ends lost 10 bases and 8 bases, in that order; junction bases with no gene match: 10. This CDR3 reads CATSDREEGYTF. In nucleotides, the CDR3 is TGTGCCACCTCCGACAGGGAAGAGGGCTACACCTTC.

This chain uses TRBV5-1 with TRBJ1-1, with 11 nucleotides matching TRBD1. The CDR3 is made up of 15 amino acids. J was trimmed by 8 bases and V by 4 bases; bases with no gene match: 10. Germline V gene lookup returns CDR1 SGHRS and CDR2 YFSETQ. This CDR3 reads CASSLGTGGHREAFF. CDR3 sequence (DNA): TGCGCCAGCAGCCTCGGGACAGGGGGGCACAGGGAAGCTTTCTTT.

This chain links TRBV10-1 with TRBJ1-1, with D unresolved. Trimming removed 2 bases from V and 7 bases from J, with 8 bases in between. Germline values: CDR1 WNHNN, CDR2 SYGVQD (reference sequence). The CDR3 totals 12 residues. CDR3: CASSEGVGEAFF. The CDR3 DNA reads TGCGCCAGCAGTGAGGGGGTAGGTGAAGCTTTCTTT.

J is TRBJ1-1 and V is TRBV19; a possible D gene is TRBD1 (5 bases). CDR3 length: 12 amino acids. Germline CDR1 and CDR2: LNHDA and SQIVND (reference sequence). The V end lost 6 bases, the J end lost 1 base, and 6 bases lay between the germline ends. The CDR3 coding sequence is TGTGCCAGTAGGACAGAGAACACTGAAGCTTTCTTT. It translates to CASRTENTEAFF. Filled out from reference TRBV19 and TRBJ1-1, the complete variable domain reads DGGITQSPKYLFRKEGQNVTLSCEQNLNHDAMYWYRQDPGQGLRLIYYSQIVNDFQKGDIAEGYSVSREKKESFPLTVTSAQKNPTAFYLCASRTENTEAFFGQGTRLTVV.

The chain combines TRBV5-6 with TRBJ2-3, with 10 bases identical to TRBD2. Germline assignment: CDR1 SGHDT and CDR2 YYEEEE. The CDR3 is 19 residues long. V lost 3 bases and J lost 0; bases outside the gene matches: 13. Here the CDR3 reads CASSSPRITTSGSTDTQYF. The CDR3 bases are TGTGCCAGCAGCTCTCCAAGGATTACGACTAGCGGGAGCACAGATACGCAGTATTTT.

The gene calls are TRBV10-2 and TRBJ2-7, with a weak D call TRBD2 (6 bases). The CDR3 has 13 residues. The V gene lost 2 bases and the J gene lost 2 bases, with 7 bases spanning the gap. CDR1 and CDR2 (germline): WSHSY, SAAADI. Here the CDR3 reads CASSEGEAYEQYF. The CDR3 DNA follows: TGCGCCAGCAGTGAGGGGGAGGCCTACGAGCAGTACTTC.

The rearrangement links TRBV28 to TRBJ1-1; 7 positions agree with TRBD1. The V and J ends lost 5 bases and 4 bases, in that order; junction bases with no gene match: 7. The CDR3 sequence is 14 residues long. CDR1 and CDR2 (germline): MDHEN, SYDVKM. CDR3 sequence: CASSRRQGFTEAFF. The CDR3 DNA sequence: TGTGCCAGCAGTAGGAGACAGGGTTTCACTGAAGCTTTCTTT.

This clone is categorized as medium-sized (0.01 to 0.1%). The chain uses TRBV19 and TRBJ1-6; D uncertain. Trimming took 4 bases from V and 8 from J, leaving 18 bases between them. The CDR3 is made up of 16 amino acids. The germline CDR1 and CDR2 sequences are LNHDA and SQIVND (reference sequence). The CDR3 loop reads CASSTFSPIRYSPLHF. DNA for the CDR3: TGTGCCAGTAGTACATTCTCTCCTATCCGGTATTCACCCCTCCACTTT.

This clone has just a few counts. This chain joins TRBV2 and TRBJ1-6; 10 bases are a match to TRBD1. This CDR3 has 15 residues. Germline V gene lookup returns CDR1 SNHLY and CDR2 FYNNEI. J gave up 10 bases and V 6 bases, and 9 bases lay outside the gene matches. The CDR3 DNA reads TGTGCCAGCAGCCCACCGACAGGGGGCGGGTCACCCCTCCACTTT. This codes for CASSPPTGGGSPLHF. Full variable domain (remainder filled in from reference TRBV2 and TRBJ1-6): EPEVTQTPSHQVTQMGQEVILRCVPISNHLYFYWYRQILGQKVEFLVSFYNNEISEKSEIFDDQFSVERPDGSNFTLKIRSTKLEDSAMYFCASSPPTGGGSPLHFGNGTRLTVT.